This is a list of T cell receptor beta chains from one sample in a study of Graves' ophthalmopathy and Graves' hyperthyroidism. TCRdb reprocessed the multiplex PCR reads with MiXCR, giving one entry per CDR3 protein. The sample contains around 1,200,000 distinct CDR3 sequences, roughly two fifths of which appear only once. Sequencing used peripheral blood or thyroid tissue (not recorded which). The receptors derive from an adult man with Graves' hyperthyroidism. Each CDR3 is given without its conserved first and last residue. Not every row has a clone size; where given, it reads once, few, many or a size class.

V: TRBV20-1
size: .
CDR3: SAGRGTGELF

V: TRBV12-3/TRBV12-4
size: .
CDR3: ASSLEASGLRGELF

V: TRBV2
size: few
CDR3: ASTEGQRNQPQH

V: TRBV4-1
size: many
CDR3: ASSQDWTAGAF

V: TRBV4-2
size: .
CDR3: ASSQVGSSYNSPLH

V: TRBV7-2
size: .
CDR3: ASSPSGGAADTQY

V: TRBV14
size: many
CDR3: ASSQGRTSGSYEQY

V: TRBV12-3/TRBV12-4
size: few
CDR3: ASSPRTSAYSGANVLT

V: TRBV7-8
size: many
CDR3: ASSSPTGWGSPLH

V: TRBV12-3/TRBV12-4
size: many
CDR3: ASSFRVNYGYT

V: TRBV20-1
size: many
CDR3: SARENRGYYGYT

V: TRBV5-1
size: .
CDR3: ASSQTSSYNSPLH

V: TRBV19
size: many
CDR3: ASSKGRNQPQH

V: TRBV5-1
size: .
CDR3: ASSIDRGVNKETQY

V: TRBV2
size: many
CDR3: ASRGGLTGELF

V: TRBV5-1
size: .
CDR3: ASSSGSFLETQY

V: TRBV12-3/TRBV12-4
size: few
CDR3: ASSFLWLIT